The source of this T cell receptor (beta chain) is a study of T cell responses to AZD1222 COVID-19 vaccine. Findings of the study overall: Repertoire samples came only from after the peak T cell response. Close to half of all spike-specific TCRs reportedly target regions of the variants that are unmutated. Donor demographics were predominantly white British with a female majority; clonal diversity may be underestimated.

As for this clone: The antigen remains unidentified.

Method: immunoSEQ multiplex PCR; TCRdb's copy keeps in-frame clones and lacks some. The data hold more than 150,000 clones, with around nine tenths observed a single time. Analyses pooled second doses at about 4 or about 12 weeks. The CDR3 totals 17 residues. Germline CDR1 reads KGHSH; CDR2 reads LQKENI. V lost 3 bases and J lost 4, with 21 bases in between. The origin of this receptor is an adult who received the AZD1222 COVID-19 vaccine. V is TRBV18 and J is TRBJ1-2, with D perhaps matching TRBD1 (6 bases). Sample: peripheral blood, taken 28 days after the second AZD1222 dose. The CDR3 region is CASSPTGGGGRVYGYTF. The DNA for the CDR3 is TGTGCCAGCTCACCCACCGGTGGCGGGGGGCGCGTCTATGGCTACACCTTC.